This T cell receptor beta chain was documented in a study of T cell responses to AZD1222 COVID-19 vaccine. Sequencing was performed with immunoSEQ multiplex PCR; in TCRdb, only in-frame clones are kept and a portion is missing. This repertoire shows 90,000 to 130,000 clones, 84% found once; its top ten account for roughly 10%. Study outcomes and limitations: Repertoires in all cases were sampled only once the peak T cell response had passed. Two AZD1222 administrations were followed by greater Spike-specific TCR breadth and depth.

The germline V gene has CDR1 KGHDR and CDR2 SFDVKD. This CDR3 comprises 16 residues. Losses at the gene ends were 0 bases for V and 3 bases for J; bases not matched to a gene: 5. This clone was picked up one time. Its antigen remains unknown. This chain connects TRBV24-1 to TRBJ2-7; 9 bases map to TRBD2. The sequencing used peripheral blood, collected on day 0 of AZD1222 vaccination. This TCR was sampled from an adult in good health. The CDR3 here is CATSDLNSGGYYEQYF. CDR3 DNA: TGTGCCACCAGTGATTTGAATAGCGGGGGATACTACGAGCAGTACTTC.